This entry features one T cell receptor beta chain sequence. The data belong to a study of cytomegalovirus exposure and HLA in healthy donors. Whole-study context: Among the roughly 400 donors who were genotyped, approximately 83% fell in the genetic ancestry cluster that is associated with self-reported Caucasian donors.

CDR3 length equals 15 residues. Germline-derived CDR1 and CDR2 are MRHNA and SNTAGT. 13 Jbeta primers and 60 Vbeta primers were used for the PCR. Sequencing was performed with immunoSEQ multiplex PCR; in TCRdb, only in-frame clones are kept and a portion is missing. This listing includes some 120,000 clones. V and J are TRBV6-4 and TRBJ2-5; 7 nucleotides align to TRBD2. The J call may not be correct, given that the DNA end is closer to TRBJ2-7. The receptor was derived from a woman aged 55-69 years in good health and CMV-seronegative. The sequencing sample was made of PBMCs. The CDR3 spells CASSEGAGHSYEQYF. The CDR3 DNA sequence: TGTGCCAGCAGTGAAGGAGCGGGGCACTCCTACGAGCAGTACTTC.